The T cell receptor delta chain under discussion was sequenced for a study of γδ T cells in repeated Plasmodium falciparum infection. At the level of the study: Donors were malaria-exposed Malian children or age- and gender-matched Australian children. Samples were taken at baseline, before some infections, and 21 days after each. Malian samples came from no-transmission periods or across acute febrile malaria episodes.

Gammadelta T cells were flow-sorted from PBMC into Vgamma9/Vdelta2+ and Vdelta2-negative populations for bulk analysis. TCRdb called clones anew from the multiplex PCR reads with CATT. The table lists 45,000 to 70,000 delta-chain clones, around 1.5% of them singletons, with about 15% in the top ten. Study-level findings and limits: Many TCRgamma sequences overlapped between individuals in stable Vgamma9/Vdelta2+ repertoires.

Trimming removed 1 base from V and 0 bases from J; junction bases left unmatched: 17. Germline lookup yields CDR1 TSWWSYY and CDR2 QGS. This CDR3 spans 21 amino acids. This clone has more than one count but fewer than ten. Its antigen is not known. The V and J genes are TRDV1 and TRDJ2; 7 bases are a match to TRDD3. The source of this sequence is a pool of human donors (malaria-infected and uninfected, not separated). Specimen: gamma-delta T cells from blood. CDR3: CALGERWDTFTQVALTAQLFF. Here the CDR3 DNA reads TGTGCTCTTGGGGAACGATGGGATACTTTCACTCAAGTAGCTTTGACAGCACAACTCTTCTTT.